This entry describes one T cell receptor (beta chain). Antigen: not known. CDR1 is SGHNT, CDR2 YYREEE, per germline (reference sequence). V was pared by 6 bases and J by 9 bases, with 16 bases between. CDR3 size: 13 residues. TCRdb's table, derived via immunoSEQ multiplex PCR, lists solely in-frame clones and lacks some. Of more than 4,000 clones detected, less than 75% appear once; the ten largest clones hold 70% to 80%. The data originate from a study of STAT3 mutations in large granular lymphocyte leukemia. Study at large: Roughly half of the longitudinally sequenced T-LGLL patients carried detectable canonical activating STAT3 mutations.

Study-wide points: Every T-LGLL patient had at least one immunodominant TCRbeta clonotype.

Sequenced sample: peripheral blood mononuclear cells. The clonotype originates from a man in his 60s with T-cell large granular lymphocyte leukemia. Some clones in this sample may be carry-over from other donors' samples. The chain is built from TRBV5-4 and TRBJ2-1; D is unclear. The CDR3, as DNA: TGTGCCAGCACCCCTGGGCAGCTCGGTGAGCAGTTCTTC. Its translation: CASTPGQLGEQFF.